The next 16 T cell receptor beta chains were all read from a single sample in a study of CD8 T cells in ankylosing spondylitis. TCRdb reprocessed the 5' RACE reads via MiXCR and lists one record per CDR3 protein. In the table there are approximately 200,000 distinct CDR3 sequences, 10% to 15% of which are singletons. The sample consisted of blood, either unsorted or a sorted T cell fraction (not recorded which). The source of these receptors is a female donor with ankylosing spondylitis or in good health (not recorded which).

This clonotype has at least ten counts. V is TRBV7-9 and J is TRBJ2-7, with D perhaps TRBD1 (6 bases). Per germline, CDR1 SEHNR and CDR2 FQNEAQ (reference sequence). V was shortened by 5 bases and J by 4 bases, with 12 bases between the two germline ends. The CDR3 is made up of 13 amino acids. The DNA for the CDR3 is TGTGCCAGCAGCACGGGACACCCATACGAGCAGTACTTC. Amino acids: CASSTGHPYEQYF. Based on the CDR3 plus reference TRBV7-9 and TRBJ2-7, the full variable domain is DTGVSQNPRHKITKRGQNVTFRCDPISEHNRLYWYRQTLGQGPEFLTYFQNEAQLEKSRLLSDRFSAERPKGSFSTLEIQRTEQGDSAMYLCASSTGHPYEQYFGPGTRLTVT.

This clonotype was recorded at least ten times. The V gene is TRBV7-3, the J gene TRBJ1-1; D is possibly TRBD1 (6 bases). Germline V gene lookup returns CDR1 SGHTA and CDR2 FQGTGA. Trimming took off 4 bases at V and 8 bases at J, with 11 bases between the two ends. This CDR3 is 12 amino acids long. CDR3 sequence (DNA): TGTGCCAGCAGCTCGACAGGACTCGAAGCTTTCTTT. This sequence encodes CASSSTGLEAFF.

This clonotype was found a few times. The CDR3 sequence: CASSYSQREKETQYF. As DNA, the CDR3 is TGTGCCAGCAGTTACTCGCAGCGGGAGAAAGAGACCCAGTACTTC. This chain joins TRBV6-2 or TRBV6-3 and TRBJ2-5; 8 nucleotides match TRBD2. V gave up 0 bases and J gave up 3 bases; unmatched junction bases: 3. The CDR3 runs to 15 residues. Germline values: CDR1 MNHEY, CDR2 SVGEGT.

This clonotype was observed many times. V is TRBV20-1 and J is TRBJ1-6; TRBD1 is a possible D gene (5 bases). CDR1 and CDR2 (germline): DFQATT, SNEGSKA (reference sequence). CDR3 size: 15 residues. V was clipped by 1 base and J by 4 bases, with 11 bases between them. CDR3: CSARGDRTYNSPLHF. The CDR3 coding sequence is TGCAGTGCTAGAGGCGACAGAACTTATAATTCACCCCTCCACTTT.

This clonotype was seen more than once but under ten times. This chain joins TRBV20-1 and TRBJ2-5, with D hard to call. CDR3 length: 11 amino acids. Germline V CDR1 and CDR2: DFQATT, SNEGSKA (reference sequence). V was pared by 1 base and J by 5 bases, with 5 bases between. The CDR3 loop is CSARGFETQYF. The CDR3 bases are TGCAGTGCTAGAGGCTTTGAGACCCAGTACTTC.

This clonotype has a count of ten or more. The chain combines TRBV12-3 or TRBV12-4 with TRBJ2-2, with 8 bases lining up with TRBD1. This CDR3 region has 18 residues. Losses at the gene ends were 9 bases for V and 4 bases for J; bases not matched to a gene: 19. The CDR3 loop is CASGPGQARGRGTGELFF. CDR3 DNA sequence: TGTGCCAGTGGGCCGGGACAGGCAAGGGGTCGGGGCACCGGGGAGCTGTTTTTT.

The chain recombines TRBV18 with TRBJ1-1; D may be TRBD1 (6 bases). V dropped 0 bases and J dropped 5 bases, with 31 bases sitting between them. CDR1 is KGHSH and CDR2 is LQKENI in the germline V gene. CDR3 length equals 21 residues. Here the CDR3 DNA reads TGTGCCAGCTCACCACCGAGGATAATCCAGGACAGACCGCTTTTGTTGACTGAAGCTTTCTTT. Translated: CASSPPRIIQDRPLLLTEAFF.

Notes on this clonotype: This clone may be a read error of a much larger clone one base away. The chain combines TRBV7-8 with TRBJ2-6, with D possibly matching TRBD2 (6 bases). The CDR3 is made up of 16 amino acids. Germline CDR1 is SGHVS and CDR2 is FQNEAQ. V dropped 2 bases and J dropped 5 bases, with 13 bases sitting between them. This CDR3 reads CASSLLGGTRANVLTF. CDR3 coding DNA: TGTGCCAGCAGCTTACTGGGGGGTACGAGGGCCAACGTCCTGACTTTC.

This clonotype was counted many times. The gene calls are TRBV30 and TRBJ2-1; D possibly corresponds to TRBD2 (5 bases). Looked up from germline, CDR1 is GTSNPN and CDR2 is SVGIG (reference sequence). V gave up 7 bases and J gave up 4 bases, with 17 bases separating them. The CDR3 is 14 residues long. The CDR3 nucleotides read TGTGCCTCCCCACGGGGTAGCCGATACAATGAGCAGTTCTTC. It is translated as CASPRGSRYNEQFF.

The chain recombines TRBV5-1 with TRBJ1-1, with D maybe TRBD1 (5 bases). The CDR3 contains 11 residues. CDR1 and CDR2 (germline): SGHRS, YFSETQ. Trimming shortened V by 4 bases and J by 9 bases, and 10 bases separated the two germline ends. As DNA, the CDR3 is TGCGCCAGCAGCGTGCAGGGTAAAGCTTTCTTT. Translation gives CASSVQGKAFF.

The chain uses TRBV4-2 and TRBJ2-3; 9 nucleotides agree with TRBD2. Per the germline V gene, CDR1 is LGHNA and CDR2 is YNFKEQ. V gave up 2 bases and J gave up 5 bases; unmatched junction bases: 11. This CDR3 region has 17 residues. The CDR3: CASSQKLGAGGQDTQYF. The CDR3 DNA sequence: TGTGCCAGCAGCCAAAAGTTGGGAGCGGGAGGTCAAGATACGCAGTATTTT.

This clonotype has ten or more counts. CDR3 coding DNA: TGTGCCAGCAGCTTAGCGGTTTTTCGAGCTCGAGGGTACAATGAGCAGTTCTTC. The encoded protein is CASSLAVFRARGYNEQFF. The V and J genes are TRBV7-2 and TRBJ2-1, with D perhaps matching TRBD2 (5 bases). Trimming left V 0 bases short and J 4 bases short, with 19 bases between. The CDR3 runs 18 residues. CDR1 is SGHTA, CDR2 FQGNSA, per germline.

This clonotype appeared many times. The CDR3 DNA sequence: TGTGCCATCACGAGTCATGGGGCCAACGTCCTGACTTTC. Encoded protein: CAITSHGANVLTF. The chain combines TRBV10-3 with TRBJ2-6; D not resolved. CDR3 length: 13 amino acids. From germline, CDR1 is ENHRY and CDR2 SYGVKD. Trimming removed 7 bases from V and 3 bases from J, with 7 bases in between.

Regarding this clonotype: Being one base from a much bigger clone, this may be a read error. This chain connects TRBV10-3 to TRBJ2-3; 9 bases are a match to TRBD1. CDR3 length: 16 residues. Germline V gene sequence: CDR1 ENHRY, CDR2 SYGVKD. The CDR3 region is CTISTLQGATTDTQYF. The DNA for the CDR3 is TGTACCATCAGTACGCTACAGGGGGCCACGACAGATACGCAGTATTTT.

This clonotype occurred many times. The chain joins TRBV2 to TRBJ2-2; D call uncertain. V lost 8 bases and J lost 1, with 11 bases in between. Germline CDR1 and CDR2: SNHLY and FYNNEI. This CDR3 comprises 14 residues. In DNA, the CDR3 is TGTGCCAGCTCGTCGATGAGGAACACCGGGGAGCTGTTTTTT. Residues: CASSSMRNTGELFF.

V usage is TRBV19 and J usage is TRBJ1-5; 7 bases match TRBD1. Germline CDR1 and CDR2: LNHDA and SQIVND (reference sequence). V dropped 4 bases and J dropped 5; count of bases not matched to a gene: 5. The CDR3 consists of 14 residues. CDR3 nucleotide sequence: TGTGCCAGTAGTAACAGGGGTGAGGATCAGCCCCAGCATTTT. It is translated as CASSNRGEDQPQHF. Combining the CDR3 with reference TRBV19 and TRBJ1-5 gives the whole variable domain DGGITQSPKYLFRKEGQNVTLSCEQNLNHDAMYWYRQDPGQGLRLIYYSQIVNDFQKGDIAEGYSVSREKKESFPLTVTSAQKNPTAFYLCASSNRGEDQPQHFGDGTRLSIL.